The entry that follows covers one TCR beta chain sequence. Its target antigen remains unknown. CDR1 SGHTA and CDR2 FQGNSA are derived from the germline V gene. Including cysteine and phenylalanine, the CDR3 has 15 amino acids. DNA is not on record. Sequencing instrument: Illumina MiSeq. TCRdb reprocessed the public reads and reports one entry per CDR3 protein sequence, without DNA. The sample's table covers several thousand distinct CDR3 sequences. The top ten clones comprise 6% to 6.5% of the sample. This sample stems from a study of diagnostic markers for celiac disease (dated by TCRdb to about 2020).

The rearranged chain carries TRBV7-2 and TRBJ2-3; TCRdb's D gene call, TRBD2, goes unchecked for lack of DNA. Sequenced: either unsorted cells or a sorted T cell fraction (not recorded which). The receptor's source is a human donor. This table probably holds off-target reads from a library built for another chain. Here the CDR3 is given as CASSLVAQSTDTQYF. The full variable domain, completed from the reference TRBV7-2 and TRBJ2-3 proteins outside the CDR3, reads GAGVSQSPSNKVTEKGKDVELRCDPISGHTALYWYRQSLGQGLEFLIYFQGNSAPDKSGLPSDRFSAERTGGSVSTLTIQRTQQEDSAVYLCASSLVAQSTDTQYFGPGTRLTVL.